This T cell receptor beta chain was identified during a study of blood T cell repertoires in COVID-19. Study-wide context: There were acute and convalescent COVID-19 samples, and they came from the United States, Italy and Spain. The cDNA or gDNA used as material had been derived from T cells, B-cell-depleted T cells, or PBMCs.

Unmatched junction bases numbered 16, after V lost 7 bases and J lost 3 bases. Per the germline V gene, CDR1 is KGHDR and CDR2 is SFDVKD. The CDR3 has 18 amino acids. Seattle enrolled patients during active infection and tracked them longitudinally. Original handling: Amplifying reference gene primers gave estimates of nucleated cell counts. Sequencing used immunoSEQ multiplex PCR; TCRdb keeps in-frame clones, though not all of them. V, J and clone size derive from that table, while D and trimming were established from the DNA sequence. Here the sample spans some 270,000 clones, 86% being singletons. This receptor was obtained from an elderly woman with COVID-19, enrolled during active disease. The genes are TRBV24-1 and TRBJ1-3; 8 bases are shared with TRBD1. The sequencing sample was made of peripheral blood. The CDR3 here is CATSEVRRRTGRGNTIYF. The CDR3 region has the DNA TGTGCCACCAGCGAAGTCCGACGCCGGACAGGGCGTGGAAACACCATATATTTT.